The T cell receptor (beta chain) described here comes from a study of shared clonotypes between healthy human individuals. About the research overall: Per donor, CD8 memory used one plate, CD8 naive used two, CD4 memory used three and CD4 naive used three.

Whole-study results and caveats: Generally, estimated richness proved larger in naive subsets than it did in memory subsets.

The CDR3 runs to 14 residues. CDR1 and CDR2 (germline): WNHNN, SYGVQD (reference sequence). V was pared by 4 bases and J by 2 bases, with 5 bases of the junction left unmatched. As regards this clone: Its antigen is unidentified.

DNA at 200 ng, 25,000 to 35,000 T cell genomes, went into sorted-subset replicate PCRs. Clones were sequenced by immunoSEQ multiplex PCR, and TCRdb holds only the in-frame ones, with some missing. The sample lists approximately 620,000 clones; 95% to 98% were seen once. The specimen was naive CD4+ T cells sorted from blood. Subset here: CD45RA+ positively selected. The J gene is TRBJ2-7, the V gene TRBV10-1; 7 bases agree with TRBD1. This clonotype was sampled from a woman in her thirties in good health. CDR3 sequence (DNA): TGCGCCAGCAGTGCCAGGACAGGTCCCTACGAGCAGTACTTC. The encoded protein is CASSARTGPYEQYF.